The 32 T cell receptor beta chains reported below all come from one sample, sequenced in a study of regulatory T cells in long-lasting Graves disease. The TCR beta library used iRepertoire HTBI primers with Arm-PCR amplification of CDR3. MiXCR, run by TCRdb on the multiplex PCR reads, gives a single entry per CDR3 protein. This sample has about 430,000 distinct CDR3 sequences; 14% to 15% occur once, and the top ten carry approximately 7.8%. Described time point: newly diagnosed GD, antithyroid drugs for less than 3 months. PBMC RNA was the source of the TCR library. These data were likewise used in another study, on T cells in Graves' hyperthyroidism and ophthalmopathy.

The sequencing used peripheral blood mononuclear cells (PBMCs), collected at new diagnosis, from a patient treated with antithyroid drugs. Every receptor here comes from a woman between 40 and 55 years old with Graves disease.

This clonotype was observed at least ten times. The chain has TRBV7-9 and TRBJ2-7; a possible D gene is TRBD2 (5 bases). Germline V lookup: CDR1 SEHNR, CDR2 FQNEAQ (reference sequence). The CDR3 is 15 residues long. The V end lost 0 bases, the J end lost 4 bases, and 13 bases lay between the germline ends. As DNA, the CDR3 is TGTGCCAGCAGCTTAGCGTCACTAGTTGATTACGAGCAGTACTTC. This translates into CASSLASLVDYEQYF.

V gene TRBV4-3 combines with J gene TRBJ2-5, with D uncertain. V was cut by 0 bases and J by 2 bases, with 13 bases left in between. This CDR3 is 16 amino acids long. Germline values: CDR1 LGHNA, CDR2 YSLEER. The CDR3 reads CASSQELLARQETQYF. CDR3 coding DNA: TGCGCCAGCAGCCAAGAGTTATTAGCACGGCAAGAGACCCAGTACTTC.

This clonotype was seen many times. The J gene is TRBJ1-5, the V gene TRBV19; maybe TRBD1 (5 bases). Germline loops: CDR1 LNHDA, CDR2 SQIVND (reference sequence). There are 12 residues in the CDR3. Trimming pared 8 bases from V and 11 bases from J, leaving 16 bases between. In DNA, the CDR3 is TGTGCCAGTTGGGGGGGGGGTAGAGCCCAGCATTTT. This sequence encodes CASWGGGRAQHF.

The table lists this clonotype with many counts. The chain recombines TRBV24-1 with TRBJ1-1; D not certain. The CDR3 totals 10 residues. Germline assignment: CDR1 KGHDR and CDR2 SFDVKD. Trimming left V 7 bases short and J 8 bases short, with 7 bases between. The CDR3 DNA is TGTGCCACCAGGTACAGAGAAGCTTTCTTT. Translation gives CATRYREAFF.

V usage is TRBV7-9 and J usage is TRBJ2-7, with 8 bases fitting TRBD1. V gave up 4 bases and J gave up 4 bases; unmatched junction bases: 6. CDR3 length: 14 residues. The germline V gene encodes CDR1 SEHNR and CDR2 FQNEAQ (reference sequence). CDR3 nucleotides: TGTGCCAGCAGCTCATCAGGGGGCCGGTACGAGCAGTACTTC. Protein product: CASSSSGGRYEQYF.

Concerning this clonotype: A much larger clone sits a single nucleotide away, making a read error possible. V is TRBV28 and J is TRBJ2-1, with unresolved D. Trimming removed 9 bases from V and 6 bases from J, with 21 bases in between. The CDR3 covers 15 residues. CDR1 MDHEN and CDR2 SYDVKM come from the germline V gene. The CDR3 coding sequence is TGTGCCAGGACGAACCGGGTGTTGGCGGTCAATGAGCAGTTCTTC. Its protein product is CARTNRVLAVNEQFF.

This clonotype was seen only a few times. CDR3 nucleotide sequence: TGTGCCAGCAGTTCGCTCCCTCAGGCTGGCTACACCTTC. This translates into CASSSLPQAGYTF. The rearrangement joins TRBV6-2 or TRBV6-3 to TRBJ1-2; no firm D call. Germline V gives CDR1 MNHEY, CDR2 SVGEGT. V was trimmed by 4 bases and J by 7 bases, leaving 13 bases between them. This CDR3 comprises 13 residues.

V usage is TRBV2 and J usage is TRBJ1-5; D possibly corresponds to TRBD1 (5 bases). The V gene's germline CDR1 is SNHLY and CDR2 FYNNEI. This CDR3 contains 16 residues. Trimming shortened V by 0 bases and J by 2 bases, and 11 bases separated the two germline ends. The CDR3 region has the DNA TGTGCCAGCAGTGAAGCGCTTGGGGGTCGCAATCAGCCCCAGCATTTT. Residues: CASSEALGGRNQPQHF.

In its sample, this clonotype was seen many times. This chain connects TRBV27 to TRBJ1-2; D gene uncertain. CDR3 length: 13 residues. V was pared by 5 bases and J by 0 bases, with 7 bases between. Germline V gene sequence: CDR1 MNHEY, CDR2 SMNVEV (reference sequence). CDR3 nucleotides: TGTGCCAGCAGTCCAACCCCTAACTATGGCTACACCTTC. This sequence encodes CASSPTPNYGYTF.

Ten or more counts support this clonotype. The V gene is TRBV12-3 or TRBV12-4, the J gene TRBJ2-1; D uncertain. This CDR3 region has 15 residues. V was trimmed by 5 bases and J by 2 bases, leaving 13 bases between them. The CDR3 is CASSKSTQTYNEQFF. CDR3 in DNA: TGTGCCAGCAGTAAATCGACACAAACCTACAATGAGCAGTTCTTC.

Only a few counts were recorded for this clonotype. The V gene is TRBV5-1, the J gene TRBJ2-3, with D uncertain. CDR3 length: 18 residues. Germline CDR1 and CDR2: SGHRS and YFSETQ. The V and J ends lost 4 bases and 2 bases respectively, with 23 bases between them. The chain's CDR3 is CASSRKDIGGLSTDTQYF. In nucleotides, the CDR3 is TGCGCCAGCAGCAGGAAGGATATTGGCGGCCTCTCCACAGATACGCAGTATTTT.

At least ten counts were recorded for this clonotype. This sequence joins TRBV28 and TRBJ2-7; 10 bases align to TRBD1. Germline CDR1 MDHEN, CDR2 SYDVKM. CDR3 size: 14 residues. V lost 8 bases to trimming and J lost 4 bases; unmatched junction nucleotides: 8. CDR3 coding DNA: TGTGCCAGCGAACCGGGACAGGGGAATTACGAGCAGTACTTC. Residues: CASEPGQGNYEQYF.

This clonotype was recorded many times. This chain links TRBV14 with TRBJ1-2; 10 nucleotides agree with TRBD1. J lost 5 bases, V lost 2 bases, and 5 bases had no gene match. The CDR3 sequence is 15 residues long. Germline-derived CDR1 and CDR2 are SGHDN and FVKESK. The CDR3, as DNA: TGTGCCAGCAGCCAACCCGGGACAGGGGAGTATGGCTACACCTTC. Its protein product is CASSQPGTGEYGYTF.

The chain links TRBV27 to TRBJ1-1; 7 nucleotides line up with TRBD1. The germline gives CDR1 MNHEY, CDR2 SMNVEV (reference sequence). The CDR3 totals 14 residues. The V segment lost 6 bases and the J segment 3 bases; nucleotides outside the gene matches: 7. CDR3 sequence (DNA): TGTGCCAGCAGCTCCGGGACAGCGGACACTGAAGCTTTCTTT. It is translated as CASSSGTADTEAFF.

This chain links TRBV28 with TRBJ2-7, with 9 bases identical to TRBD1. The V segment lost 8 bases and the J segment 2 bases; nucleotides outside the gene matches: 7. From germline, CDR1 is MDHEN and CDR2 SYDVKM. The CDR3 has 14 amino acids. CDR3 residues: CASENRGQAYEQYF. The CDR3 DNA follows: TGTGCCAGCGAGAACAGGGGGCAGGCCTACGAGCAGTACTTC.

This clonotype has at least ten counts. This chain connects TRBV7-2 to TRBJ2-2; 8 bases agree with TRBD1. Germline V lookup: CDR1 SGHTA, CDR2 FQGNSA. This CDR3 is 15 amino acids long. With V trimmed by 0 bases and J by 3 bases, 0 bases remained unmatched. CDR3 amino acids: CASSLAQGDTGELFF. CDR3 coding DNA: TGTGCCAGCAGCTTAGCACAGGGGGACACCGGGGAGCTGTTTTTT.

This clonotype was counted ten times or more. The J gene is TRBJ1-2, the V gene TRBV5-6; no clear D. This CDR3 is 14 amino acids long. Germline V CDR1 and CDR2: SGHDT, YYEEEE. V shed 3 bases and J shed 4 bases, with 13 bases lying between them. The CDR3 reads CASSWGTEPYGYTF. The CDR3 DNA sequence: TGTGCCAGCAGCTGGGGAACAGAGCCCTATGGCTACACCTTC.

This clonotype was seen only a few times. The chain links TRBV6-5 to TRBJ2-5; perhaps TRBD2 as D (5 bases). The CDR3 runs 16 residues. Per the germline V gene, CDR1 is MNHEY and CDR2 is SVGAGI. V lost 4 bases and J lost 2, with 17 bases in between. The CDR3 here is CASSSGVTRTQETQYF. Here the CDR3 DNA reads TGTGCCAGCAGTTCCGGGGTAACTCGGACGCAAGAGACCCAGTACTTC.

This clonotype was observed at least ten times. The chain joins TRBV7-2 to TRBJ2-5; perhaps TRBD2 as D (6 bases). Trimming removed 6 bases at V and 1 base at J, with 15 bases between. Germline CDR1 and CDR2: SGHTA and FQGNSA. CDR3 length equals 15 residues. This CDR3 is CASSSPAGSQETQYF. The CDR3 region has the DNA TGTGCCAGCAGTTCCCCAGCGGGCAGCCAAGAGACCCAGTACTTC.

This clonotype was seen many times. This rearrangement joins TRBV7-8 to TRBJ2-3; 8 nucleotides agree with TRBD2. The junction had 9 bases not matched to a gene; V was cut back by 0 bases and J by 4 bases. CDR1 and CDR2 (germline): SGHVS, FQNEAQ. The CDR3 loop spans 17 amino acids. The CDR3 loop reads CASSLARAGVGADTQYF. The CDR3 DNA follows: TGTGCCAGCAGCTTAGCTAGAGCGGGAGTTGGGGCAGATACGCAGTATTTT.

Many counts were recorded for this clonotype. This chain uses TRBV7-9 with TRBJ2-3, with TRBD2 matching over 8 bases. The CDR3 totals 15 residues. Looked up from germline, CDR1 is SEHNR and CDR2 is FQNEAQ (reference sequence). V gave up 5 bases and J gave up 4 bases; unmatched junction bases: 8. The CDR3 bases are TGTGCCAGCAGCCGCGAGCGGGAGAGGGCAGATACGCAGTATTTT. It encodes CASSRERERADTQYF.

This clonotype appeared a few times. V usage is TRBV27 and J usage is TRBJ1-1, with D maybe TRBD1 (6 bases). The length of the CDR3 is 15 residues. V was cut by 2 bases and J by 7 bases, with 17 bases left in between. Per germline, CDR1 MNHEY and CDR2 SMNVEV (reference sequence). The CDR3 sequence is CASSLIWGPTNEAFF. The DNA of the CDR3 is TGTGCCAGCAGTTTAATATGGGGGCCCACCAATGAAGCTTTCTTT.

In its sample, this clonotype was seen many times. The CDR3 sequence is CASSITYSNQPQHF. Written as DNA, the CDR3 is TGTGCCAGTAGTATCACATATAGCAATCAGCCCCAGCATTTT. The chain couples TRBV19 to TRBJ1-5, with D uncertain. Germline V gene sequence: CDR1 LNHDA, CDR2 SQIVND (reference sequence). The CDR3 contains 14 residues. V lost 3 bases to trimming and J lost 0 bases, with 6 bases between them.

This clonotype has just a few counts. This chain links TRBV4-1 with TRBJ1-1; D gene unclear. CDR3 length: 16 amino acids. Germline V gene sequence: CDR1 MGHRA, CDR2 YSYEKL. V lost 3 bases and J lost 1, with 15 bases in between. CDR3 bases: TGCGCCAGCAGCCATCGGTCAAGGGTGAGGAACACTGAAGCTTTCTTT. Amino acid sequence: CASSHRSRVRNTEAFF.

Worth noting for this clonotype: The CDR3 carries no conserved terminal phenylalanine or tryptophan, so it likely arises from a read error. The genes are TRBV28 and TRBJ2-7, with TRBD2 matching over 11 bases. Germline-derived CDR1 and CDR2 are MDHEN and SYDVKM. This CDR3 contains 15 residues. Trimming cost V 8 bases and J 4 bases; bases outside gene matches: 10. The chain's CDR3 is CASVEEASGRYEQYL. CDR3 in DNA: TGTGCCAGCGTAGAAGAGGCTAGCGGGAGGTACGAGCAGTACCTC.

This clonotype was counted many times. This chain connects TRBV11-3 to TRBJ2-1, with TRBD2 as a possible D gene (6 bases). CDR3 size: 17 residues. V lost 5 bases, J lost 8 bases, and 25 bases lay in between. Per germline, CDR1 SGHNT and CDR2 YENEEA. The CDR3 nucleotides read TGTGCCAGCAGCCTCCTAAGGCGGGGACCAAAGGGCGATGAGCAGTTCTTC. Amino acids: CASSLLRRGPKGDEQFF.

This clonotype has at least ten counts. The chain joins TRBV14 to TRBJ2-1; a possible D gene is TRBD2 (5 bases). Trimming cost V 1 base and J 3 bases, with 13 bases left between them. CDR3 length equals 16 residues. CDR1 is SGHDN and CDR2 is FVKESK in the germline V gene. DNA of the CDR3: TGTGCCAGCAGCCAAGTCGGGGTGGGAAGCTACAATGAGCAGTTCTTC. The encoded protein is CASSQVGVGSYNEQFF.

This clonotype was picked up many times. The J gene is TRBJ2-2, the V gene TRBV11-2, with unresolved D. The CDR3 has 13 amino acids. Trimming stripped 5 bases from V and 7 bases from J, with 11 bases between. Germline V gene sequence: CDR1 SGHAT, CDR2 FQNNGV. CDR3 loop: CASSDGVGGELFF. The CDR3 nucleotides are TGTGCCAGCAGCGATGGGGTCGGCGGGGAGCTGTTTTTT.

This clonotype was seen many times. The chain has TRBV6-1 and TRBJ1-5, with 8 bases identical to TRBD1. The CDR3 length is 17 residues. The germline V gene has CDR1 MNHNS and CDR2 SASEGT. With 6 bases clipped from V and 1 base from J, the junction kept 11 bases outside the gene matches. The CDR3 reads CASRRDRGGGSNQPQHF. CDR3 coding DNA: TGTGCCAGCAGACGAGACAGGGGAGGAGGCAGCAATCAGCCCCAGCATTTT.

This clonotype has at least ten counts. The rearrangement uses TRBV6-5 and TRBJ1-1; the D gene is possibly TRBD1 (5 bases). This CDR3 is built from 15 residues. Germline values: CDR1 MNHEY, CDR2 SVGAGI. Trimming removed 4 bases from V and 2 bases from J, with 14 bases in between. The CDR3 spells CASSSGGLKNTEAFF. In DNA, the CDR3 is TGTGCCAGCAGTTCCGGGGGTCTGAAAAACACTGAAGCTTTCTTT.

The sample holds many counts of this clonotype. The chain links TRBV3-1 to TRBJ2-7; D is perhaps TRBD1 (5 bases). The V end lost 0 bases, the J end lost 13 bases, and 25 bases lay between the germline ends. The CDR3 has 16 residues. The germline CDR1 and CDR2 sequences are LGHDT and YNNKEL (reference sequence). The CDR3 loop is CASSQEGHSPSQGIYF. The CDR3 nucleotides are TGTGCCAGCAGCCAAGAGGGGCACTCTCCCAGCCAAGGAATCTACTTC.

This clonotype showed up just a few times. V usage is TRBV28 and J usage is TRBJ2-7; 10 nucleotides line up with TRBD2. J was trimmed by 6 bases and V by 6 bases; bases with no gene match: 2. Germline V gene data show CDR1 as MDHEN and CDR2 as SYDVKM. This CDR3 comprises 12 residues. This chain's CDR3 is CASRVAGGEQYF. The CDR3 nucleotides are TGTGCCAGCAGAGTAGCGGGAGGCGAGCAGTACTTC. The full variable domain, its missing parts supplied by reference TRBV28 and TRBJ2-7, is DVKVTQSSRYLVKRTGEKVFLECVQDMDHENMFWYRQDPGLGLRLIYFSYDVKMKEKGDIPEGYSVSREKKERFSLILESASTNQTSMYLCASRVAGGEQYFGPGTRLTVT.